The clone carrying this T cell receptor (beta chain) occurred many times. Its target is unknown. This record belongs to a study of T-cell memory formation after mild COVID-19. Study results and caveats: Balance between CD4 and CD8 was seen in clones contracting day 15 to 85, and a CD4+ lean was seen in later expanders. Pre-infection memory contained some responding clones, which suggested that cross-reactive memory had joined. In second-wave clones peaking day 37, SARS-CoV-2 specificity remained unconfirmed. CD4+ contracting clones lay mainly in CM and EM, CD8+ ones in EMRA.

TCRdb fed the 5' RACE reads into MiXCR, producing one record per CDR3 protein. The repertoire holds 14,000 to 15,000 distinct CDR3 sequences, with over 20% as singletons. This CDR3 comprises 15 residues. V was pared by 5 bases and J by 6 bases, with 12 bases of the junction left unmatched. Germline CDR1 is DFQATT and CDR2 is SNEGSKA (reference sequence). This receptor was taken from a young man who had mild COVID-19 (a few samples of this study predate the infection). Cell type and time point are not known. The sample comprised PBMCs or a T cell subset sorted from them (not recorded which). The chain uses TRBV20-1 and TRBJ2-3; 9 nucleotides agree with TRBD2. CDR3 bases: TGCAGTGCTCTGACTGGGCGCGGGGGGGCCGATACGCAGTATTTT. Translation gives CSALTGRGGADTQYF.